The present entry profiles one T cell receptor beta chain with its context. Its target is not known. Trimming took 2 bases from V and 4 from J, leaving 21 bases between them. The CDR3 is 18 amino acids. Germline V gene sequence: CDR1 SGHKS, CDR2 YYEKEE (reference sequence). These data are taken from a study of cytomegalovirus exposure and HLA in healthy donors. Overall study findings and caveats: Sequencing likely generated an artifact that appeared as a cluster of highly shared sequence variants. With later analysis, a missense DCLRE1C variant became linked to TCR beta V- and J-gene trimming.

Amplification used 60 Vbeta primers and 13 Jbeta primers. TCRdb's copy holds only in-frame clones and misses some; the assay was immunoSEQ multiplex PCR. The sample yields some 44,000 clones, roughly 87% seen once. V gene TRBV5-5 combines with J gene TRBJ2-2, with a weak D call TRBD1 (6 bases). The receptor was isolated from a woman in her thirties or forties in good health and CMV-seropositive. Sequenced: PBMCs. This CDR3 reads CASSLVGAYQLGTGELFF. In nucleotides, the CDR3 is TGTGCCAGCAGCTTAGTGGGGGCCTATCAATTGGGCACCGGGGAGCTGTTTTTT.